This T cell receptor (beta chain) was observed in a study of CD8 T cells in ankylosing spondylitis. Overall study findings and caveats: Seemingly distinctive of ankylosing spondylitis blood was a TCR beta motif formed by eight highly homologous variants.

On this clonotype itself: Its target is not known.

One entry per CDR3 protein, called by TCRdb with MiXCR from the 5' RACE reads. Found here are fewer than 750,000 distinct CDR3 sequences, under 20% of them singletons; the top ten hold 19%. Trimming took 6 bases from V and 1 from J, leaving 9 bases between them. This CDR3 spans 13 amino acids. CDR1 is MGHDK and CDR2 is SYGVNS in the germline V gene. This receptor was identified in a male donor with ankylosing spondylitis. The sample consisted of blood, either unsorted or a sorted T cell fraction (not recorded which). The chain uses TRBV25-1 and TRBJ1-1; D is ambiguous. CDR3 DNA sequence: TGTGCCAGCAGGCTCGGGCCGAACACTGAAGCTTTCTTT. Protein: CASRLGPNTEAFF.